This paragraph covers one TCR beta chain sequence. This record belongs to a study of blood T cell repertoires in COVID-19. Study-level background: Researchers got acute and convalescent COVID-19 samples from the United States, Italy and Spain. Nucleic acid was either cDNA or gDNA, and it came from T cells, B-cell-depleted T cells, or PBMCs.

Per the authors' pipeline: Reference gene primer amplification gave estimated nucleated cell counts. TCRdb keeps only in-frame clones here, not all; method: immunoSEQ multiplex PCR. That table furnishes V, J and clone size, whereas the DNA furnished D and trimming. The repertoire consists of about 200,000 clones, with roughly 91% occurring once and the leading ten covering almost 4%. Assignments of participants to cohorts depended upon their own reported clinical history. V lost 1 base to trimming and J lost 8 bases, with 11 bases between them. This CDR3 has 12 residues. CDR1 and CDR2 from the germline V gene are GTSNPN and SVGIG (reference sequence).

V gene TRBV30 combines with J gene TRBJ1-2; TRBD1 might be the D (5 bases). The sequence was obtained from a woman aged 25 to 45 with acute COVID-19. The specimen was PBMCs or T cells enriched from blood (not recorded which). DNA of the CDR3: TGTGCCTGGAGTGGGGGGGACCACGGCTACACCTTC. Translation: CAWSGGDHGYTF. Using reference TRBV30 and TRBJ1-2 for the parts outside the CDR3, the full variable domain is SQTIHQWPATLVQPVGSPLSLECTVEGTSNPNLYWYRQAAGRGLQLLFYSVGIGQISSEVPQNLSASRPQDRQFILSSKKLLLSDSGFYLCAWSGGDHGYTFGSGTRLTVV.